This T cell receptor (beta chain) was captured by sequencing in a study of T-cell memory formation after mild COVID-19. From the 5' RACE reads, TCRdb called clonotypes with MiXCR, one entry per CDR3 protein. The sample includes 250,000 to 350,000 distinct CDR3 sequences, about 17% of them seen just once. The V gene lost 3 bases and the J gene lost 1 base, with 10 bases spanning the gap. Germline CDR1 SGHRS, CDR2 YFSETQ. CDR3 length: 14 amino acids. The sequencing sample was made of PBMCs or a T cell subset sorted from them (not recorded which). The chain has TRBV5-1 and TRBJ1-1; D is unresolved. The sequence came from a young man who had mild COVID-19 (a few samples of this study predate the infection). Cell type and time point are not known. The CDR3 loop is CASSSLSGNTEAFF. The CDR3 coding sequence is TGCGCCAGCAGCTCCCTAAGCGGGAACACTGAAGCTTTCTTT.